Sequencing of this TCR beta chain was carried out in a study of T-cell memory formation after mild COVID-19. For the study at large: TCR clusters mostly belonged to single donors. Study-wide findings and caveats: CD4+ contracting clones were mainly CM and EM; CD8+ ones, EMRA.

Using constant-segment primers, 5'RACE produced TCR alpha and TCR beta cDNA libraries carrying sample barcodes and UMIs. Using its own MiXCR run on the 5' RACE reads, TCRdb lists one record per CDR3 protein. The sample holds 300,000 to 350,000 distinct CDR3 sequences, approximately 14% seen once. The CDR3 has 11 residues. The ends were cut back, 2 bases at V and 5 bases at J, with 3 bases in the middle. CDR1 and CDR2 from the germline V gene are MNHEY and SVGAGI. This clonotype appeared many times. Its specificity is not known. The rearrangement links TRBV6-5 to TRBJ2-5; no clear D gene. This sequence was found in a man aged 18-30 years who had mild COVID-19 (a few samples of this study predate the infection). Cell type and time point are not known. Sequencing was carried out using PBMCs or a T cell subset sorted from them (not recorded which). Here the CDR3 DNA reads TGTGCCAGCAGTTACGGCGAGACCCAGTACTTC. It codes for CASSYGETQYF.